The 5 T cell receptor beta chains below were found in one sample sequenced in a study of cytomegalovirus exposure and HLA in healthy donors. PCR employed 60 Vbeta and 13 Jbeta primers. TCRdb keeps only in-frame clones here, not all; method: immunoSEQ multiplex PCR. The table lists roughly 150,000 clones, around 82% of them singletons. Source material: PBMCs. Receptors originate from a young man in good health and CMV-seronegative.

This clone was seen only once. The V call is TRBV5-6, the J call TRBJ1-6; TRBD1 aligns across 10 bases. V dropped 4 bases and J dropped 7; count of bases not matched to a gene: 8. The CDR3 spans 16 residues. Germline CDR1 is SGHDT and CDR2 is YYEEEE. The chain's CDR3 is CASSHDRGRGNSPLHF. CDR3 DNA sequence: TGTGCCAGCAGCCACGACAGGGGGCGCGGGAATTCACCCCTCCACTTT.

J is TRBJ2-3 and V is TRBV9, with 9 bases lining up with TRBD1. CDR3 length: 16 amino acids. The germline CDR1 and CDR2 sequences are SGDLS and YYNGEE. V was clipped by 3 bases and J by 0 bases; unmatched bases: 5. CDR3 protein: CASSDQQGASTDTQYF. In nucleotides, the CDR3 is TGTGCCAGCAGCGACCAACAGGGGGCCAGCACAGATACGCAGTATTTT.

The CDR3 DNA follows: TGTGCCAGCAGTGATATAAGGGACAGGGTGTTTGGCTACACCTTC. It specifies CASSDIRDRVFGYTF. The chain couples TRBV2 to TRBJ1-2; 9 positions match TRBD1. Per the germline V gene, CDR1 is SNHLY and CDR2 is FYNNEI. CDR3 length: 15 residues. J lost 7 bases, V lost 3 bases, and 9 bases had no gene match.

This clone was picked up one time. The rearrangement links TRBV2 to TRBJ2-3; 8 nucleotides line up with TRBD1. Germline V gene lookup returns CDR1 SNHLY and CDR2 FYNNEI. V gave up 4 bases and J gave up 4 bases; unmatched junction bases: 10. CDR3 size: 16 residues. The CDR3 DNA reads TGTGCCAGCAGTGTCCTCATTGGACAGGGCGCAGATACGCAGTATTTT. Protein: CASSVLIGQGADTQYF. Full variable domain (outside the CDR3, taken from reference TRBV2 and TRBJ2-3): EPEVTQTPSHQVTQMGQEVILRCVPISNHLYFYWYRQILGQKVEFLVSFYNNEISEKSEIFDDQFSVERPDGSNFTLKIRSTKLEDSAMYFCASSVLIGQGADTQYFGPGTRLTVL.

The chain combines TRBV2 with TRBJ2-7; D is possibly TRBD2 (6 bases). This CDR3 is 15 amino acids long. V was pared by 2 bases and J by 2 bases, with 13 bases between. The germline gives CDR1 SNHLY, CDR2 FYNNEI. The CDR3 reads CASSEMGLNTYEQYF. The CDR3 nucleotides read TGTGCCAGCAGTGAAATGGGACTCAATACCTACGAGCAGTACTTC.